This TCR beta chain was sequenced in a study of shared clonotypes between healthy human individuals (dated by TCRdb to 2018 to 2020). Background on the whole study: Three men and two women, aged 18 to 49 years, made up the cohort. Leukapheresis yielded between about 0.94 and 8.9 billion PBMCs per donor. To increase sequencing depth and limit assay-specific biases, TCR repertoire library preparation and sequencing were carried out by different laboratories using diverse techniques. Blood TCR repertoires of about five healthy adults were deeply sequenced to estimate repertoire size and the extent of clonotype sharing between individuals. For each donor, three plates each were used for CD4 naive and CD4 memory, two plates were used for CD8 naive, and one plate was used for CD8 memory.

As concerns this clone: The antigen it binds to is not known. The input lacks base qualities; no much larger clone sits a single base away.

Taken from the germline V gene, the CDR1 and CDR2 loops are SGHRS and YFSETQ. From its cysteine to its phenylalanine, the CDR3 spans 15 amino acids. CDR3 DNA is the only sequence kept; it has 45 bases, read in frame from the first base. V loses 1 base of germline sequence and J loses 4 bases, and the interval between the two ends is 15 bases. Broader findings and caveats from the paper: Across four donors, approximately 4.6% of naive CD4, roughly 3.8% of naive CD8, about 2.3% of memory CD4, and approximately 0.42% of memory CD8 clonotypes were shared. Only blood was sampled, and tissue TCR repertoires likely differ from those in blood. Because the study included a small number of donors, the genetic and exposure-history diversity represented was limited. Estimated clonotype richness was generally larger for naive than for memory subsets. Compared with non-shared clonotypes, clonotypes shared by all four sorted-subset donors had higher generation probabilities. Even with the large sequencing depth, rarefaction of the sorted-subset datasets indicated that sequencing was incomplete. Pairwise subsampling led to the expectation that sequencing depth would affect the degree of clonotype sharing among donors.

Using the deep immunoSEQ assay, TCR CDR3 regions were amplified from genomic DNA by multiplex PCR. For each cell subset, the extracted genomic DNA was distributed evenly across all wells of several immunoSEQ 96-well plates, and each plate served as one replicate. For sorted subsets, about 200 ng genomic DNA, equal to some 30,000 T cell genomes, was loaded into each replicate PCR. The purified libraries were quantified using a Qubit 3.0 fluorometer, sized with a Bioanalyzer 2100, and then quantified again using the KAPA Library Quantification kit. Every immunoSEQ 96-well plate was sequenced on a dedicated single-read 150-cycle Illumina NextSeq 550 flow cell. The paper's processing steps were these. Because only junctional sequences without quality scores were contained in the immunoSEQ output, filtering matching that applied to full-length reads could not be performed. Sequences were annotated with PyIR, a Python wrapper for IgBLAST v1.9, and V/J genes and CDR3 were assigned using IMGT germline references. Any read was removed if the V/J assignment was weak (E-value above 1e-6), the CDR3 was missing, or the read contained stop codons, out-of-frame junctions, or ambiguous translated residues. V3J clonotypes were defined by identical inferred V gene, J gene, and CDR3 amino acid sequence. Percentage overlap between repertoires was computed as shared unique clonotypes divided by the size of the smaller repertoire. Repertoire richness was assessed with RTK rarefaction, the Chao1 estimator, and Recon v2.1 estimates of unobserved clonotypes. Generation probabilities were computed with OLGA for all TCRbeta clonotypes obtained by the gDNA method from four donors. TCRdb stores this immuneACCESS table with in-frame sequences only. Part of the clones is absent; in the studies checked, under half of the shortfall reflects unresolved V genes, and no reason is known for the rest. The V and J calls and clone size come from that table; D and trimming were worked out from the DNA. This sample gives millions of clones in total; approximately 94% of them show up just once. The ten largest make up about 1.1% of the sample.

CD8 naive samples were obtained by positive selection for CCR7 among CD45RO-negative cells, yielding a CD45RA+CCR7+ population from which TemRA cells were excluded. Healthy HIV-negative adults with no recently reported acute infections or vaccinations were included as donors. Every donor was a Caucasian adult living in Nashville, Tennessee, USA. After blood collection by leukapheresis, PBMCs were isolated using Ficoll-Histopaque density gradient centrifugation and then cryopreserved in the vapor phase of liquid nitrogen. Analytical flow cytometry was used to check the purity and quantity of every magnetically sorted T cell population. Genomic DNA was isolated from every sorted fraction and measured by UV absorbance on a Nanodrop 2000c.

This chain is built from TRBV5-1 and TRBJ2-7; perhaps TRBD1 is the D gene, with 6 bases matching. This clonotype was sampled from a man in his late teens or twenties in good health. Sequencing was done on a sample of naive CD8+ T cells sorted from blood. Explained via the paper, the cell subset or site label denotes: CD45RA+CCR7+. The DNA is TGCGCCAGCAGCTTGTGGCCAGGGGAAGGATACGAGCAGTACTTC. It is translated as CASSLWPGEGYEQYF.